What follows is one T cell receptor (beta chain) and its context. Its antigen is as yet unknown. The data were taken from a study of cytotoxic CD8 clonotypes in ibrutinib-treated CLL. Study-level information: The study included 11 to 12 relapsed/refractory and 15 treatment-naive patients; 17 to 18 had IGHV unmutated disease. Response material was collected after a median about 12 months of treatment, range 6 to 36. Points from the study as a whole: At progression, clonality fell back toward baseline after rising at ibrutinib response.

V shed 3 bases and J 4 bases; nucleotides not matched to a gene: 3. The CDR3 spans 15 residues. From germline, CDR1 is SGHNT and CDR2 YYREEE (reference sequence). The planned depth of sequencing spanned 1 in 200,000 to 1 in 1 million T cells. This table comes from immunoSEQ multiplex PCR, and its TCRdb copy is limited to in-frame clones, with some not included. The table records just under 70,000 clones, under 70% of them present only once. The J gene is TRBJ2-3, the V gene TRBV5-4; 12 bases match TRBD2. The clonotype originates from a human donor with chronic lymphocytic leukemia. The source material was PBMCs, sampled after 12 months of ibrutinib treatment. The CDR3, as DNA: TGTGCCAGCAGCTCGACTAGCGGGGGCCCAGATACGCAGTATTTT. Its translation is CASSSTSGGPDTQYF.